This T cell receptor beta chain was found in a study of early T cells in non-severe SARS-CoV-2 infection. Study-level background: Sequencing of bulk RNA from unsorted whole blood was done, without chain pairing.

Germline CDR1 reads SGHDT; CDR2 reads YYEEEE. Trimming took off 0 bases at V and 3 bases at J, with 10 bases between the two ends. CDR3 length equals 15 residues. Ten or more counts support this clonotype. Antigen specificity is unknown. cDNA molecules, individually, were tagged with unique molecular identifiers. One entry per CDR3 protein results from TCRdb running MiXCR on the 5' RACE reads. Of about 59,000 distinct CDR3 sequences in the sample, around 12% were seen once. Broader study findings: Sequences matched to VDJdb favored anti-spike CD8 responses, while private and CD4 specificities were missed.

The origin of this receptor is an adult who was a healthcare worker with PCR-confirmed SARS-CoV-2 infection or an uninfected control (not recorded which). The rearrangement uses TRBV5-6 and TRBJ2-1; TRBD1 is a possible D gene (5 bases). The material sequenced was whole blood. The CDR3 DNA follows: TGTGCCAGCAGCTTGGTCGGCAGGGACTACAATGAGCAGTTCTTC. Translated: CASSLVGRDYNEQFF.